These 21 T cell receptor beta chains were sequenced from one sample in a study of OX40 agonist ivuxolimab in advanced cancers. The repertoire was sequenced with immunoSEQ multiplex PCR; TCRdb's copy has only in-frame clones and lacks some. The sample shows 80,000 to 95,000 clones, just over 85% of them seen only once. The sample in question was CD4+ or CD8+ T cells sorted from blood, obtained in a trial of the OX40 agonist ivuxolimab. These receptors originate from an adult with an advanced solid tumor such as melanoma, head and neck, liver or kidney cancer.

The chain carries TRBV27 and TRBJ2-5; D is unresolved. Looked up from germline, CDR1 is MNHEY and CDR2 is SMNVEV (reference sequence). Trimming took off 5 bases at V and 0 bases at J, with 7 bases between the two ends. The CDR3 has 13 amino acids. CDR3 in DNA: TGTGCCAGCAGTCAACGGGACCAAGAGACCCAGTACTTC. Translation gives CASSQRDQETQYF.

The chain couples TRBV4-3 to TRBJ1-5, with 7 bases fitting TRBD1. The CDR3 is made up of 15 amino acids. Germline V gene data show CDR1 as LGHNA and CDR2 as YSLEER. The ends lost 4 bases at V and 7 bases at J; junction bases unmatched: 10. CDR3 sequence (DNA): TGCGCCAGCAGCCTGAGTCGGGACAGCGACCAGCCCCAGCATTTT. Encoded protein: CASSLSRDSDQPQHF.

The chain carries TRBV7-9 and TRBJ2-1; D call uncertain. The CDR3 extends over 16 amino acids. V shed 2 bases and J shed 6 bases, with 17 bases lying between them. Germline-derived CDR1 and CDR2 are SEHNR and FQNEAQ (reference sequence). The CDR3 here is CASSLSSGPIGNEQFF. CDR3 coding DNA: TGTGCCAGCAGCTTATCGTCGGGCCCAATAGGCAATGAGCAGTTCTTC.

The chain carries TRBV20-1 and TRBJ2-1; no definite D call. This CDR3 has 11 residues. Looked up from germline, CDR1 is DFQATT and CDR2 is SNEGSKA (reference sequence). V gave up 1 base and J gave up 2 bases, with 0 bases separating them. The CDR3 DNA follows: TGCAGTGCTAGAGCCTACAATGAGCAGTTCTTC. Its protein product is CSARAYNEQFF.

The chain employs TRBV2 and TRBJ1-1, with D hard to call. Deletions cut 8 bases from V and 3 bases from J, with 13 bases between. The CDR3 totals 13 residues. Germline V gene lookup returns CDR1 SNHLY and CDR2 FYNNEI. The CDR3 DNA sequence: TGTGCCAGCTCGCAAGGGTTGGACACTGAAGCTTTCTTT. This gives the protein CASSQGLDTEAFF.

The J gene is TRBJ1-3, the V gene TRBV7-9, with D tentatively TRBD1 (5 bases). This CDR3 region has 15 residues. Germline CDR1 SEHNR, CDR2 FQNEAQ (reference sequence). V was clipped by 5 bases and J by 7 bases, with 18 bases between them. The CDR3 nucleotides are TGTGCCAGCAGCAAAGACGGGCCAGGGACGAACACCATATATTTT. The encoded protein is CASSKDGPGTNTIYF.

The chain carries TRBV7-3 and TRBJ1-1, with D tentatively TRBD1 (5 bases). The CDR3 extends over 16 amino acids. CDR1 is SGHTA, CDR2 FQGTGA, per germline. V dropped 2 bases and J dropped 1 base, with 14 bases sitting between them. CDR3 in amino acids: CASSLWSFGGNTEAFF. The CDR3 region has the DNA TGTGCCAGCAGCTTATGGTCCTTTGGGGGGAACACTGAAGCTTTCTTT.

CDR3 nucleotide sequence: TGTGCCATCGTCGCTAGCCCCTCCGCAGGGGAGCTGTTTTTT. Protein: CAIVASPSAGELFF. The V gene is TRBV10-3, the J gene TRBJ2-2; perhaps TRBD2 as D (5 bases). Germline CDR1 and CDR2: ENHRY and SYGVKD. The CDR3 runs to 14 residues. Trimming removed 8 bases from V and 8 bases from J, with 18 bases in between.

The CDR3 region has the DNA TGTGCCAGCCAGGGGACAGGGGATCGGGAGACCCAGTACTTC. Translated, it gives CASQGTGDRETQYF. The chain employs TRBV6-4 and TRBJ2-5; 10 nucleotides agree with TRBD1. Germline lookup yields CDR1 MRHNA and CDR2 SNTAGT. The CDR3 is 14 residues long. Unmatched junction bases numbered 8, after V lost 8 bases and J lost 5 bases.

The V call is TRBV2, the J call TRBJ2-6; 8 bases are a match to TRBD2. The CDR3 is made up of 18 amino acids. With V trimmed by 7 bases and J by 0 bases, 11 bases remained unmatched. Per germline, CDR1 SNHLY and CDR2 FYNNEI. CDR3 nucleotides: TGTGCCAGCATCAGGTTAGCGGGGAAGCGCTCTGGGGCCAACGTCCTGACTTTC. Amino acids: CASIRLAGKRSGANVLTF.

This clone appeared once. The rearrangement uses TRBV28 and TRBJ1-5; D unresolved. Germline CDR1 MDHEN, CDR2 SYDVKM. The V end was cut by 6 bases, the J end by 2 bases, with 5 bases between. The CDR3 is 12 amino acids. This chain's CDR3 is CASSPRNQPQHF. The CDR3 nucleotides read TGTGCCAGCAGCCCCCGCAATCAGCCCCAGCATTTT.

CDR3: CASSYSPWTPTDTQYF. The CDR3 nucleotides are TGTGCCAGCAGTTACTCCCCCTGGACCCCCACAGATACGCAGTATTTT. This chain joins TRBV6-5 and TRBJ2-3; D ambiguous. V was cut by 0 bases and J by 2 bases, with 12 bases left in between. Germline assignment: CDR1 MNHEY and CDR2 SVGAGI. The CDR3 loop spans 16 amino acids.

This clone was picked up one time. This chain uses TRBV30 with TRBJ2-1; D gene unclear. Germline CDR1 and CDR2: GTSNPN and SVGIG (reference sequence). CDR3 length: 12 amino acids. The ends were cut back, 0 bases at V and 7 bases at J, with 7 bases in the middle. CDR3 nucleotide sequence: TGTGCCTGGAGTGTACTCTGGAATGAGCAGTTCTTC. This gives the protein CAWSVLWNEQFF. Looking up the rest from reference TRBV30 and TRBJ2-1 gives the full variable domain: SQTIHQWPATLVQPVGSPLSLECTVEGTSNPNLYWYRQAAGRGLQLLFYSVGIGQISSEVPQNLSASRPQDRQFILSSKKLLLSDSGFYLCAWSVLWNEQFFGPGTRLTVL.

This rearrangement joins TRBV2 to TRBJ1-3; D perhaps matches TRBD1 (5 bases). CDR3 size: 14 residues. V lost 10 bases to trimming and J lost 0 bases, with 13 bases between them. CDR1 is SNHLY and CDR2 is FYNNEI in the germline V gene. The CDR3 region is CATKRDLSGNTIYF. The CDR3 coding sequence is TGTGCCACCAAAAGGGACCTCTCTGGAAACACCATATATTTT.

CDR3 sequence reads: CASSQSSMASGLSTDTQYF. In DNA, the CDR3 is TGCGCCAGCAGCCAGAGTTCTATGGCTAGCGGTTTATCCACAGATACGCAGTATTTT. The genes are TRBV4-3 and TRBJ2-3, with 7 nucleotides matching TRBD2. CDR1 and CDR2 (germline): LGHNA, YSLEER. The CDR3 loop spans 19 amino acids. V dropped 3 bases and J dropped 2; count of bases not matched to a gene: 17.

The chain links TRBV19 to TRBJ1-3; 7 positions agree with TRBD1. CDR1 and CDR2 (germline): LNHDA, SQIVND (reference sequence). The length of the CDR3 is 14 residues. Unmatched junction bases numbered 8, after V lost 9 bases and J lost 3 bases. Written as DNA, the CDR3 is TGTGCCAGCAGAATGGGACAGATTGGAAACACCATATATTTT. Residues: CASRMGQIGNTIYF.

The rearrangement links TRBV5-4 to TRBJ1-6, with 7 bases lining up with TRBD1. The CDR3 spans 15 residues. V dropped 9 bases and J dropped 8; count of bases not matched to a gene: 14. Germline values: CDR1 SGHNT, CDR2 YYREEE (reference sequence). CDR3 coding DNA: TGTGCCATTTCCTCAGGGGGAACCGATTATTCACCCCTCCACTTT. This gives the protein CAISSGGTDYSPLHF.

V is TRBV28 and J is TRBJ1-5; no clear D. This CDR3 comprises 16 residues. Germline CDR1 MDHEN, CDR2 SYDVKM. Trimming shortened V by 5 bases and J by 0 bases, and 14 bases separated the two germline ends. The CDR3 nucleotides are TGTGCCAGCAGTAAGACCGATCCTTATAGCAATCAGCCCCAGCATTTT. Translating it yields CASSKTDPYSNQPQHF. The full variable domain, completed using reference TRBV28 and TRBJ1-5, is DVKVTQSSRYLVKRTGEKVFLECVQDMDHENMFWYRQDPGLGLRLIYFSYDVKMKEKGDIPEGYSVSREKKERFSLILESASTNQTSMYLCASSKTDPYSNQPQHFGDGTRLSIL.

V usage is TRBV6-1 and J usage is TRBJ2-1; D is possibly TRBD2 (5 bases). Trimming removed 7 bases at V and 2 bases at J, with 15 bases between. Germline values: CDR1 MNHNS, CDR2 SASEGT. This CDR3 spans 15 amino acids. The CDR3: CASIYQIAPYNEQFF. In nucleotides, the CDR3 is TGTGCCAGCATATATCAGATAGCGCCCTACAATGAGCAGTTCTTC.

J is TRBJ2-5 and V is TRBV14, with 8 bases lining up with TRBD1. Germline assignment: CDR1 SGHDN and CDR2 FVKESK. V lost 4 bases and J lost 5; bases outside the gene matches: 6. This CDR3 contains 14 residues. Here the CDR3 DNA reads TGTGCCAGCAGCCCGACGACAGGGGCGGAGACCCAGTACTTC. Translating it yields CASSPTTGAETQYF.

V is TRBV10-3 and J is TRBJ2-1; 13 bases map to TRBD2. V was clipped by 1 base and J by 2 bases; unmatched bases: 5. The germline CDR1 and CDR2 sequences are ENHRY and SYGVKD. The length of the CDR3 is 18 residues. The CDR3 nucleotides are TGTGCCATCAGTGAGTACGGGACTAGCGGGGCTACCTACAATGAGCAGTTCTTC. The encoded protein is CAISEYGTSGATYNEQFF.